This T cell receptor (beta chain) was identified during a study of technical replicates of blood from a few donors. The repertoire was sequenced with immunoSEQ multiplex PCR; TCRdb's copy has only in-frame clones and lacks some. Seen here are around 93,000 clones, roughly 95% observed once, and the top ten hold around 0.33%. This CDR3 spans 13 amino acids. CDR1 is MGHRA and CDR2 is YSYEKL in the germline V gene. Between the trimmed V and J ends, which lost 4 bases and 3 bases, there was a span of 10 bases. The sequenced sample consisted of T cells isolated from PBMCs. This clonotype was obtained from a human donor in good health. V usage is TRBV4-1 and J usage is TRBJ2-7; possibly TRBD2 for D (6 bases). For the CDR3, the DNA is TGCGCCAGCAGCCGGGGACTGAGCTACGAGCAGTACTTC. It translates to CASSRGLSYEQYF.